This TCR beta chain emerged from a study of a mutant IDH1 vaccine in newly diagnosed glioma. Overall study context: Commencement of vaccination occurred 4-6 weeks following radiotherapy alone, or concurrently with temozolomide cycles. Every participant had undergone radiotherapy, temozolomide, or both before, and most underwent both.

Generated by immunoSEQ multiplex PCR, the TCRdb table keeps only in-frame clones and is missing some. The sample lists 50,000 to 85,000 clones; roughly 84% were seen once. Points on this clone: Antigen unknown.

Germline V gene lookup returns CDR1 SGHTA and CDR2 FQGNSA. V lost 2 bases and J 0 bases, leaving 8 bases between the germline ends. The CDR3 runs 16 residues. Described time point: week 23, last vaccination. Each dose delivered 300 ug of mutant IDH1 20-mer peptide subcutaneously with imiquimod. V and J are TRBV7-2 and TRBJ2-6, with D uncertain. The origin of this receptor is a man between 18 and 35 years old with glioma. The sequencing used PBMCs, collected from a glioma patient whose treatment included an IDH1 peptide vaccine. The CDR3 spells CASSLFETSGANVLTF. CDR3 nucleotides: TGTGCCAGCAGCTTATTCGAGACCTCTGGGGCCAACGTCCTGACTTTC.